This T cell receptor (beta chain) comes out of a study of T cell responses to AZD1222 COVID-19 vaccine. Sequencing was performed with immunoSEQ multiplex PCR; in TCRdb, only in-frame clones are kept and a portion is missing. The sample yields about 120,000 clones, more than 75% seen once. Germline V gene data show CDR1 as SGHTS and CDR2 as YDEGEE. V was pared by 4 bases and J by 1 base, with 4 bases of the junction left unmatched. The length of the CDR3 is 15 residues. Material: peripheral blood, obtained on day 0 of AZD1222 vaccination. This TCR derives from an adult in good health. V and J are TRBV5-8 and TRBJ2-1; 8 bases line up with TRBD1. This CDR3 reads CASSQGQASYNEQFF. In nucleotides, the CDR3 is TGTGCCAGCAGCCAGGGACAGGCATCCTACAATGAGCAGTTCTTC. Together with reference TRBV5-8 and TRBJ2-1, the CDR3 gives the full variable domain: EAGVTQSPTHLIKTRGQQATLRCSPISGHTSVYWYQQALGLGLQFLLWYDEGEERNRGNFPPRFSGRQFPNYSSELNVNALELEDSALYLCASSQGQASYNEQFFGPGTRLTVL.